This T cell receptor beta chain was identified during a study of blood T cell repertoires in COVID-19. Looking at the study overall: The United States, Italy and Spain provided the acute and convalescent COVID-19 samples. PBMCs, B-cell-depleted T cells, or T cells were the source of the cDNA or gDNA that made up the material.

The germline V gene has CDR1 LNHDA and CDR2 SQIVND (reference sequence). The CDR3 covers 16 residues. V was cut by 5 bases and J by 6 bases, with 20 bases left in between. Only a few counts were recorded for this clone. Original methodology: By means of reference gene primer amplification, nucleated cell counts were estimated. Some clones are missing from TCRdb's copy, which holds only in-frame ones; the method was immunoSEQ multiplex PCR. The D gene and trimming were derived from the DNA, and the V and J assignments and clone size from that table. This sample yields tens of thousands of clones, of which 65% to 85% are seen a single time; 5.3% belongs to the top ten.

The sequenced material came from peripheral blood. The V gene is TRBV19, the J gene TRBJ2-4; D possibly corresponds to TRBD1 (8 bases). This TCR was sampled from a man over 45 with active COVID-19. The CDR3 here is CASSVNRGGPGNIQYF. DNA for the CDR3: TGTGCCAGTAGTGTCAACAGGGGGGGACCGGGAAACATTCAGTACTTC.